The 20 T cell receptor beta chains presented below share a single source sample, sequenced in a study of blood T cell repertoires in COVID-19. Generated by immunoSEQ multiplex PCR, the TCRdb table keeps only in-frame clones and is missing some. Counted here are around 160,000 clones, about 84% occurring once; the ten biggest clones make up roughly 13%. Sequencing was performed on peripheral blood. The source is a man aged 55 to 69 with active or convalescent COVID-19.

V is TRBV15 and J is TRBJ1-3, with D perhaps TRBD1 (5 bases). Germline values: CDR1 LNHNV, CDR2 YYDKDF (reference sequence). Trimming took 0 bases from V and 1 from J, leaving 7 bases between them. The CDR3 totals 15 residues. The CDR3 sequence: CATSRDQGSGNTIYF. The CDR3 region has the DNA TGTGCCACCAGCAGAGATCAGGGTTCTGGAAACACCATATATTTT.

This chain uses TRBV18 with TRBJ1-3, with D uncertain. The V gene lost 3 bases and the J gene lost 8 bases, with 8 bases spanning the gap. The CDR3 totals 12 residues. Germline values: CDR1 KGHSH, CDR2 LQKENI. CDR3 in DNA: TGTGCCAGCTCACCGTCGCGTGACACCATATATTTT. Translating gives CASSPSRDTIYF. Using reference TRBV18 and TRBJ1-3 for the parts outside the CDR3, the full variable domain is NAGVMQNPRHLVRRRGQEARLRCSPMKGHSHVYWYRQLPEEGLKFMVYLQKENIIDESGMPKERFSAEFPKEGPSILRIQQVVRGDSAAYFCASSPSRDTIYFGEGSWLTVV.

This clone was seen a few times. V gene TRBV7-9 combines with J gene TRBJ1-1; TRBD1 agrees at 10 bases. The CDR3 is 15 amino acids. Germline CDR1 reads SEHNR; CDR2 reads FQNEAQ (reference sequence). The J segment lost 3 bases and the V segment lost 5 bases, leaving 6 bases of the junction unmatched. CDR3 amino acids: CASSEDRGQYTEAFF. In DNA, the CDR3 is TGTGCCAGCAGCGAAGACAGGGGGCAATACACTGAAGCTTTCTTT.

The chain recombines TRBV15 with TRBJ1-1; 11 nucleotides align to TRBD1. Germline V gene sequence: CDR1 LNHNV, CDR2 YYDKDF (reference sequence). J gave up 5 bases and V 3 bases, and 2 bases lay outside the gene matches. The length of the CDR3 is 14 residues. The CDR3 reads CATSRDRGPTEAFF. CDR3 coding DNA: TGTGCCACCAGCAGGGACAGGGGGCCGACTGAAGCTTTCTTT.

This clone appeared once. The J gene is TRBJ2-5, the V gene TRBV11-1; D is possibly TRBD1 (7 bases). From germline, CDR1 is SGHAT and CDR2 FQDESV (reference sequence). The V and J ends lost 0 bases and 1 base respectively, with 12 bases between them. This CDR3 is 16 amino acids long. Here the CDR3 DNA reads TGTGCCAGCAGCTTAGCGGGGGGACAGAGCCAAGAGACCCAGTACTTC. Protein sequence: CASSLAGGQSQETQYF.

The V call is TRBV6-5, the J call TRBJ2-1; D possibly corresponds to TRBD2 (6 bases). Germline V gives CDR1 MNHEY, CDR2 SVGAGI. The CDR3 length is 13 residues. Trimming took 6 bases from V and 5 from J, leaving 11 bases between them. CDR3: CASRGSGHNEQFF. In DNA, the CDR3 is TGTGCCAGCAGGGGTAGCGGTCACAATGAGCAGTTCTTC.

This clone has a single count. V is TRBV3-1 (or the pseudogene TRBV3-2) and J is TRBJ1-2, with 7 bases matching TRBD1. The CDR3 has 13 residues. The V segment lost 4 bases and the J segment 6 bases; nucleotides outside the gene matches: 5. Germline V lookup: CDR1 LGHDT, CDR2 YNNKEL (reference sequence). CDR3 nucleotide sequence: TGTGCCAGCAGCCGGCAGGGGGAGGATGGCTACACCTTC. Translation gives CASSRQGEDGYTF.

The CDR3 DNA reads TGCGCCAGCAGCTTATCCCCTAGGGGGACCTATAATGAAAAACTGTTTTTT. It specifies CASSLSPRGTYNEKLFF. The chain joins TRBV5-1 to TRBJ1-4; D possibly corresponds to TRBD1 (6 bases). Germline values: CDR1 SGHRS, CDR2 YFSETQ. V dropped 2 bases and J dropped 4 bases, with 18 bases sitting between them. This CDR3 is 17 amino acids long.

This clone was seen once. The rearrangement joins TRBV18 to TRBJ1-5; perhaps TRBD1 as D (6 bases). Germline loops: CDR1 KGHSH, CDR2 LQKENI. Between the trimmed V and J ends, which lost 1 base and 4 bases, there was a span of 8 bases. The CDR3 runs to 14 residues. The CDR3 coding sequence is TGTGCCAGCTCACCACAACAGGGAAATCAGCCCCAGCATTTT. Its protein product is CASSPQQGNQPQHF.

The chain combines TRBV5-4 with TRBJ1-4; possible D gene TRBD1, 6 bases. The CDR3 consists of 15 residues. Looked up from germline, CDR1 is SGHNT and CDR2 is YYREEE (reference sequence). V lost 0 bases, J lost 7 bases, and 13 bases lay in between. The CDR3 loop is CASSLEGVRSEKLFF. The DNA of the CDR3 is TGTGCCAGCAGCTTGGAGGGGGTTAGGAGTGAAAAACTGTTTTTT.

The sample holds one count of this clone. The chain has TRBV6-5 and TRBJ1-5; a possible D gene is TRBD1 (6 bases). Deletions cut 6 bases from V and 9 bases from J, with 18 bases between. In germline, CDR1 is MNHEY, CDR2 SVGAGI. The CDR3 runs 14 residues. The CDR3 loop reads CASSQTGLAGPQHF. The CDR3 bases are TGTGCCAGCAGCCAGACAGGCCTCGCCGGGCCCCAGCATTTT.

The V call is TRBV11-2, the J call TRBJ2-3; 8 bases agree with TRBD1. Looked up from germline, CDR1 is SGHAT and CDR2 is FQNNGV. Trimming at V came to 5 bases and at J to 2 bases, leaving 9 bases not matched to a gene. The CDR3 is 16 amino acids. The CDR3 loop is CASSIRQGFPTDTQYF. CDR3 coding DNA: TGTGCCAGCAGCATAAGACAGGGGTTCCCCACAGATACGCAGTATTTT.

J is TRBJ1-1 and V is TRBV28; D unclear. Germline CDR1 reads MDHEN; CDR2 reads SYDVKM. V lost 1 base and J 2 bases, leaving 17 bases between the germline ends. The CDR3 loop spans 17 amino acids. CDR3 loop: CASSLLGRGHSNTEAFF. DNA for the CDR3: TGTGCCAGCAGTTTATTAGGCCGTGGGCACTCCAACACTGAAGCTTTCTTT.

The rearrangement links TRBV7-2 to TRBJ2-5, with no clear D. Trimming took 1 base from V and 2 from J, leaving 8 bases between them. Germline-derived CDR1 and CDR2 are SGHTA and FQGNSA. The CDR3 is 14 residues long. The CDR3 sequence: CASSLVGFQETQYF. The CDR3 DNA is TGTGCCAGCAGCTTAGTCGGGTTTCAAGAGACCCAGTACTTC.

This clone has more than one count but fewer than ten. V gene TRBV18 combines with J gene TRBJ1-1, with 7 bases fitting TRBD1. The CDR3 length is 15 residues. Germline V CDR1 and CDR2: KGHSH, LQKENI. Germline trimming cut 1 base from V and 5 bases from J; bases unmatched to any gene: 7. The DNA of the CDR3 is TGTGCCAGCTCACCACTAAAGGGGGCGGAGACTGAAGCTTTCTTT. This codes for CASSPLKGAETEAFF.

The J gene is TRBJ1-6, the V gene TRBV5-6; D gene ambiguous. With 5 bases removed from V and 10 bases from J, the gap between germline ends came to 13 bases. This CDR3 comprises 13 residues. The V gene's germline CDR1 is SGHDT and CDR2 YYEEEE. Here the CDR3 DNA reads TGTGCCAGCAGACTCGACAAAGTCTCACCCCTCCACTTT. Amino acid sequence: CASRLDKVSPLHF.

The gene calls are TRBV18 and TRBJ2-2, with 7 bases aligning to TRBD2. J was trimmed by 0 bases and V by 3 bases; bases with no gene match: 16. This CDR3 comprises 20 residues. Germline V gene sequence: CDR1 KGHSH, CDR2 LQKENI. This CDR3 is CASSPPTLLSGGANTGELFF. DNA for the CDR3: TGTGCCAGCTCACCCCCCACGCTCCTCTCGGGAGGCGCGAACACCGGGGAGCTGTTTTTT.

The J gene is TRBJ2-6, the V gene TRBV28; perhaps TRBD1 as D (6 bases). This CDR3 has 15 residues. V shed 5 bases and J shed 0 bases, with 8 bases lying between them. CDR1 and CDR2 from the germline V gene are MDHEN and SYDVKM. The CDR3 DNA reads as TGTGCCAGCAGTGGACAGTACTCTGGGGCCAACGTCCTGACTTTC. Its translation: CASSGQYSGANVLTF.

This clone was seen once. The genes are TRBV7-6 and TRBJ1-5; TRBD1 agrees at 7 bases. Germline V gene lookup returns CDR1 SGHVS and CDR2 FNYEAQ. V lost 1 base and J lost 0; bases outside the gene matches: 3. The CDR3 is made up of 16 amino acids. The CDR3: CASSLGQGISNQPQHF. CDR3 DNA: TGTGCCAGCAGCTTAGGACAGGGTATTAGCAATCAGCCCCAGCATTTT.

The chain carries TRBV7-6 and TRBJ2-7; TRBD2 matches 11 bases. V dropped 5 bases and J dropped 0; count of bases not matched to a gene: 15. Germline-derived CDR1 and CDR2 are SGHVS and FNYEAQ. This CDR3 has 19 residues. The CDR3 sequence: CASSLTSGRRSGGSYEQYF. In DNA, the CDR3 is TGTGCCAGCAGCCTTACTAGCGGGAGAAGGTCGGGGGGCTCCTACGAGCAGTACTTC.